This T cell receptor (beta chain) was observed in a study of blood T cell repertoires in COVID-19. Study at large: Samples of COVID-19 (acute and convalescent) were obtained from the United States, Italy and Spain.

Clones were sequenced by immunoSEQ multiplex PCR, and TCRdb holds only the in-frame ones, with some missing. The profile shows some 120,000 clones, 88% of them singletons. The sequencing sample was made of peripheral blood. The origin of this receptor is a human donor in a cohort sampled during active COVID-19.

The DNA for the CDR3 is TGTGCCAGCACTCACCGGGACAACCAAGAGACCCAGTACTTC. It yields the protein CASTHRDNQETQYF. This chain connects TRBV28 to TRBJ2-5; possible D gene TRBD1, 6 bases. Germline V gene sequence: CDR1 MDHEN, CDR2 SYDVKM. The CDR3 loop spans 14 amino acids. The V and J ends lost 7 bases and 0 bases respectively, with 12 bases between them.